The rows below give T cell receptor beta chains drawn from one sample of a study of shared clonotypes between healthy human individuals. Clones were read by immunoSEQ multiplex PCR, and TCRdb kept only the in-frame ones, dropping some. The sample shows more than 850,000 clones, 75% to 80% of them seen only once. The source material was memory CD4+ T cells from PBMCs. These receptor sequences come from a man between 18 and 35 years old in good health. Some clones in this sample may be carry-over from other donors' samples. CDR3s include the opening cysteine and the closing phenylalanine or tryptophan. D genes are given only for firm matches. Some rows have no size entry. The others give once, few or many, or a class for an expanded clone.

d_call,j_call,clone_size,v_call,cdr3_nt,cdr3_aa
.,TRBJ1-2,few,TRBV5-6,TGTGCCAGCAGCTTGGGGGGCGCTTTCGGCTATGGCTACACCTTC,CASSLGGAFGYGYTF
.,TRBJ2-3,.,TRBV7-2,TGTGCCAGCAGCCCCCGCCGGTCCCAAGATACGCAGTATTTT,CASSPRRSQDTQYF
TRBD2,TRBJ2-1,.,TRBV7-6,TGTGCCAGCAGCTCTTTAGCGGGAGGCTACAATGAGCAGTTCTTC,CASSSLAGGYNEQFF
TRBD2,TRBJ2-7,.,TRBV28,TGTGGGGCGATCGGCGGGAGAGGTTCCTACGAGCAGTACTTC,CGAIGGRGSYEQYF
.,TRBJ2-3,.,TRBV5-8,TGTGCCAGCAACCCGACAGCTAAACCAACAGATACGCAGTATTTT,CASNPTAKPTDTQYF
.,TRBJ1-4,.,TRBV28,TGTGCCAGCAGTTTTTCAGGGGCCGAAAAACTGTTTTTT,CASSFSGAEKLFF
TRBD1,TRBJ1-2,.,TRBV7-2,TGTGCCAGCAGCGCGGACAGGGGGCGGTCCGATGGCTACACCTTC,CASSADRGRSDGYTF
.,TRBJ2-5,many,TRBV5-4,TGTGCCAGCAGCCCTGGGGGCGGGCAGGGAAAAGAGACCCAGTACTTC,CASSPGGGQGKETQYF
.,TRBJ1-3,.,TRBV9,TGTGCCAGCAGCGTAGGCCTCTCTGGAAACACCATATATTTT,CASSVGLSGNTIYF
.,TRBJ2-7,.,TRBV27,TGTGCCAGCCCTCATTCTCGGGGGCAACACTACGAGCAGTACTTC,CASPHSRGQHYEQYF
.,TRBJ2-1,.,TRBV5-8,TGTGCCAGCAGCCGGGGCAGGCACAATGAGCAGTTCTTC,CASSRGRHNEQFF
.,TRBJ1-5,once,TRBV28,TGTGCCATCCCTCCCCGACAAGCTAGAAGCAATCAGCCCCAGCATTTT,CAIPPRQARSNQPQHF
.,TRBJ2-2,.,TRBV7-9,TGTGCCAGCAGCTCCCAGTACACCGGGGAGCTGTTTTTT,CASSSQYTGELFF
.,TRBJ1-3,.,TRBV4-3,TGCGCCAGCAGCCAAGATTTTCGCAGACAAGTCACCATATATTTT,CASSQDFRRQVTIYF
.,TRBJ1-4,few,TRBV27,TGTGCCAGCAGCCCTACAGCGGGGGCTAATGAAAAACTGTTTTTT,CASSPTAGANEKLFF
TRBD2,TRBJ2-3,.,TRBV7-2,TGTGCCAGCAGCCTGAGGGTAGCGGGAGGAGATACGCAGTATTTT,CASSLRVAGGDTQYF
.,TRBJ2-1,.,TRBV7-9,TGTGCCAGCAGCCCGTCGGGCTCACGGCCGTTCTTC,CASSPSGSRPFF
TRBD1,TRBJ2-5,.,TRBV4-1,TGCGCCAGCAGCCAAGGTTACAGGGGATCGGAGACCCAGTACTTC,CASSQGYRGSETQYF
TRBD2,TRBJ2-3,.,TRBV5-4,TGTGCCAGCAGCTTGGCTAGCGGGAGTTACGCAGATACGCAGTATTTT,CASSLASGSYADTQYF
.,TRBJ2-7,.,TRBV11-2,TGTGCCAGCAGCTTAGGTGGCCAGACGTCCTACGAGCAGTACTTC,CASSLGGQTSYEQYF
.,TRBJ2-2,.,TRBV19,TGTGCCAGTAAGCGAGAGGACCTCACCACCGGGGAGCTGTTTTTT,CASKREDLTTGELFF
.,TRBJ2-7,.,TRBV7-3,TGTGCCAGCAGCTTAGGACAGTACTACGAGCAGTACTTC,CASSLGQYYEQYF
.,TRBJ1-1,many,TRBV29-1,TGCAGCGTTGGTTCCGGGTGGGGAATGAACACTGAAGCTTTCTTT,CSVGSGWGMNTEAFF
TRBD1,TRBJ1-2,once,TRBV6-4,TGTGCCAGCAGTGACTCGACGCTCTTAAACCGGGACAGGGGGACTAAAGGCTACACCTTC,CASSDSTLLNRDRGTKGYTF
.,TRBJ1-5,.,TRBV28,TGTGCCAGCAGTTATCGCCAGAAATATCAGCCCCAGCATTTT,CASSYRQKYQPQHF